Each of the 17 T cell receptor beta chains below was sequenced from the same sample in a study of cytomegalovirus exposure and HLA in healthy donors (dated by TCRdb to 2016 to 2017). Libraries were prepared through the immunoSEQ multiplex PCR assay. TCRdb limited this immuneACCESS table to in-frame rearrangements with V and J called. A share of clones is missing; checked studies link under half to unresolved V genes, and the rest is unexplained. Here the sample has tens of thousands of clones; about 94% occur a single time. 4.4% of the sample lies in the top ten. The sample consisted of PBMCs. The receptors shown here come from a man younger than 35 in good health and CMV-seropositive.

This chain links TRBV12-5 with TRBJ1-6; D is unresolved. The germline V gene encodes CDR1 LGHNT and CDR2 FRNRAP. V was trimmed by 6 bases and J by 0 bases, leaving 18 bases between them. The CDR3 is 18 amino acids. As DNA, the CDR3 is TGTGCTAGTGGCTCCGGGATGCCCGATCTCTCCTATAATTCACCCCTCCACTTT. The encoded protein is CASGSGMPDLSYNSPLHF.

V gene TRBV11-2 combines with J gene TRBJ2-7; D possibly corresponds to TRBD2 (7 bases). V was cut by 6 bases and J by 0 bases, with 15 bases left in between. The CDR3 sequence is 15 residues long. Per germline, CDR1 SGHAT and CDR2 FQNNGV. The CDR3 spells CASRRGTPSSYEQYF. DNA for the CDR3: TGTGCCAGCAGGCGGGGGACACCGAGCTCCTACGAGCAGTACTTC. Based on the CDR3 plus reference TRBV11-2 and TRBJ2-7, the full variable domain is EAGVAQSPRYKIIEKRQSVAFWCNPISGHATLYWYQQILGQGPKLLIQFQNNGVVDDSQLPKDRFSAERLKGVDSTLKIQPAKLEDSAVYLCASRRGTPSSYEQYFGPGTRLTVT.

V and J are TRBV19 and TRBJ2-7; no reliable D call. The V and J ends lost 0 bases and 0 bases respectively, with 3 bases between them. Germline V gene lookup returns CDR1 LNHDA and CDR2 SQIVND (reference sequence). This CDR3 comprises 13 residues. The CDR3 coding sequence is TGTGCCAGTAGTATAGACAGCTCCTACGAGCAGTACTTC. This translates into CASSIDSSYEQYF.

V and J are TRBV7-9 and TRBJ1-4; D is perhaps TRBD1 (6 bases). This CDR3 comprises 14 residues. V was trimmed by 2 bases and J by 7 bases, leaving 11 bases between them. Germline V CDR1 and CDR2: SEHNR, FQNEAQ (reference sequence). This CDR3 reads CASSLTQGSEKLFF. In DNA, the CDR3 is TGTGCCAGCAGCTTAACCCAGGGGAGTGAAAAACTGTTTTTT.

The rearrangement links TRBV12-5 to TRBJ1-2; TRBD1 aligns across 8 bases. J was trimmed by 9 bases and V by 5 bases; bases with no gene match: 5. The CDR3 loop spans 12 amino acids. Germline CDR1 and CDR2: LGHNT and FRNRAP. This CDR3 is CASGIGQGRYTF. In DNA, the CDR3 is TGTGCTAGTGGTATCGGACAGGGTCGCTACACCTTC. The entire variable domain, with the rest obtained from reference TRBV12-5 and TRBJ1-2, is as follows: DARVTQTPRHKVTEMGQEVTMRCQPILGHNTVFWYRQTMMQGLELLAYFRNRAPLDDSGMPKDRFSAEMPDATLATLKIQPSEPRDSAVYFCASGIGQGRYTFGSGTRLTVV.

The chain carries TRBV15 and TRBJ2-7, with 7 bases matching TRBD1. CDR3 length: 13 amino acids. Germline V gives CDR1 LNHNV, CDR2 YYDKDF (reference sequence). V shed 7 bases, J shed 0 bases, and the junction held 3 bases outside the gene matches. The CDR3 DNA reads TGTGCCACCACTGGGACAGACTCCTACGAGCAGTACTTC. Amino acid sequence: CATTGTDSYEQYF.

The chain employs TRBV6-5 and TRBJ1-2, with D unclear. CDR1 and CDR2 from the germline V gene are MNHEY and SVGAGI. CDR3 size: 16 residues. V was shortened by 0 bases and J by 5 bases, with 16 bases between the two germline ends. CDR3 region: CASSYSVVRRPYGYTF. CDR3 coding DNA: TGTGCCAGCAGTTACTCGGTTGTCCGGAGACCGTATGGCTACACCTTC.

This chain links TRBV14 with TRBJ2-5, with 7 positions matching TRBD2. Germline V gene data show CDR1 as SGHDN and CDR2 as FVKESK. This CDR3 has 20 amino acids. Germline trimming cut 0 bases from V and 1 base from J; bases unmatched to any gene: 17. For the CDR3, the DNA is TGTGCCAGCAGCCAAGAGATTGGGCGGGAGACGGATTCCAGCCAAGAGACCCAGTACTTC. Amino acids: CASSQEIGRETDSSQETQYF.

The rearrangement links TRBV4-1 to TRBJ2-3; 9 nucleotides match TRBD2. This CDR3 comprises 16 residues. Trimming at V came to 5 bases and at J to 1 base, leaving 7 bases not matched to a gene. Germline V gene sequence: CDR1 MGHRA, CDR2 YSYEKL. CDR3 loop: CASSSRGGAGTDTQYF. The CDR3 DNA reads TGCGCCAGCAGCTCGCGCGGGGGGGCAGGCACAGATACGCAGTATTTT.

This clone has just one count. The rearrangement uses TRBV18 and TRBJ1-1; D possibly corresponds to TRBD1 (6 bases). Germline V CDR1 and CDR2: KGHSH, LQKENI. This CDR3 has 13 amino acids. V was trimmed by 5 bases and J by 4 bases, leaving 11 bases between them. The CDR3 nucleotides read TGTGCCAGCTCAAGGACAGAGGGCACTGAAGCTTTCTTT. It codes for CASSRTEGTEAFF.

The rearrangement joins TRBV6-6 to TRBJ2-5; 10 bases match TRBD1. This CDR3 has 15 amino acids. Germline assignment: CDR1 MNHNY and CDR2 SVGAGI (reference sequence). With V trimmed by 3 bases and J by 5 bases, 6 bases remained unmatched. CDR3: CASSYRQGAWETQYF. Written as DNA, the CDR3 is TGTGCCAGCAGTTATCGACAGGGGGCCTGGGAGACCCAGTACTTC.

The rearrangement uses TRBV25-1 and TRBJ1-4, with a possible D match to TRBD1 (5 bases). V lost 3 bases, J lost 7 bases, and 12 bases lay in between. Germline assignment: CDR1 MGHDK and CDR2 SYGVNS. CDR3 length equals 14 residues. CDR3 bases: TGTGCCAGCAGTGATACAGGTGTTGGTGAAAAACTGTTTTTT. This gives the protein CASSDTGVGEKLFF.

CDR3 coding DNA: TGTGCCATCAGTGAGTATGAGATCTCCTACGAGCAGTACTTC. Encoded protein: CAISEYEISYEQYF. V usage is TRBV10-3 and J usage is TRBJ2-7, with unresolved D. Trimming removed 1 base from V and 0 bases from J, with 7 bases in between. CDR1 and CDR2 from the germline V gene are ENHRY and SYGVKD. The CDR3 totals 14 residues.

V gene TRBV25-1 combines with J gene TRBJ2-1; D is ambiguous. The CDR3 contains 13 residues. In germline, CDR1 is MGHDK, CDR2 SYGVNS. V lost 3 bases and J 3 bases, leaving 6 bases between the germline ends. Here the CDR3 DNA reads TGTGCCAGCAGTGACCCTTTCTACAATGAGCAGTTCTTC. Encoded protein: CASSDPFYNEQFF.

This clone was observed a handful of times. This chain uses TRBV9 with TRBJ2-5, with 14 bases matching TRBD2. The CDR3 has 18 amino acids. V lost 3 bases, J lost 2 bases, and 9 bases stayed unmatched. The germline V gene encodes CDR1 SGDLS and CDR2 YYNGEE. The CDR3 spells CASSAGLAGGVRQETQYF. In DNA, the CDR3 is TGTGCCAGCAGCGCCGGACTAGCGGGGGGAGTTCGGCAAGAGACCCAGTACTTC.

The chain has TRBV19 and TRBJ1-1; maybe TRBD1 (5 bases). The germline V gene encodes CDR1 LNHDA and CDR2 SQIVND (reference sequence). This CDR3 spans 12 amino acids. Trimming took 4 bases from V and 11 from J, leaving 14 bases between them. The CDR3 DNA reads as TGTGCCAGTAGTAAAGGGGACTTGGTGGCTTTCTTT. It yields the protein CASSKGDLVAFF.

The V and J genes are TRBV28 and TRBJ2-2; TRBD1 agrees at 7 bases. The length of the CDR3 is 15 residues. The V and J ends lost 5 bases and 6 bases, in that order; junction bases with no gene match: 9. Looked up from germline, CDR1 is MDHEN and CDR2 is SYDVKM. Here the CDR3 DNA reads TGTGCCAGCAGTCCCCCTGACAGGGTCGCCGGGGAGCTGTTTTTT. Its translation is CASSPPDRVAGELFF.